A selection of T cell receptor beta chains follows, all from one sample in a study of blood T cell repertoires in COVID-19. Some clones are missing from TCRdb's copy, which holds only in-frame ones; the method was immunoSEQ multiplex PCR. Here the sample spans fewer than 110,000 clones, less than 90% being singletons. Sequenced: peripheral blood. These receptors were collected from a human donor in a cohort sampled during active COVID-19. Each CDR3 is given with its conserved first and last residue.

V | CDR3
TRBV10-3 | CAVTGSLDSPLHF
TRBV28 | CASSFLTSGGQETQYF
TRBV24-1 | CATSDRSTDTQYF
TRBV10-3 | CAISESRGNQPQHF
TRBV3-1/TRBV3-2 | CASSQDQTVRGYTF
TRBV19 | CASSRTGASNTEAFF
TRBV28 | CASSFWGTGEINTGELFF
TRBV5-1 | CASSLATGIDTQYF
TRBV7-6 | CASSKDRDAAYNEQFF
TRBV6-5 | CASSYQATHSPLHF
TRBV4-1 | CASSQGRAYEQYF
TRBV29-1 | CSVEAEYSEQFF
TRBV5-4 | CASSQQGSTEAFF
TRBV4-1 | CASSQDEASDYEQYF
TRBV7-9 | CASSQAGDPTGELFF
TRBV19 | CASTYGSGANVLTF
TRBV28 | CASSLRQHNSPLHF
TRBV5-4 | CASSLDRDQPQHF
TRBV5-1 | CASSFLSAGRETQYF
TRBV2 | CASSRLRTGSDGYTF
TRBV2 | CASSGDRLNTEAFF
TRBV4-1 | CASSQQVGLGDEQYF
TRBV5-1 | CASSSEAGQGYTGELFF
TRBV30 | CAWTGQAPWGSPLHF
TRBV3-1/TRBV3-2 | CASSQDAGKTEAFF
TRBV5-5 | CASSLARDGGANGELFF
TRBV7-3 | CASSLNAGSSEQYF
TRBV4-1 | CASSQGQKNTEAFF
TRBV6-1 | CASSEQRFSYEQYF
TRBV3-1/TRBV3-2 | CASKVAGATYEQYF
TRBV27 | CASSALGAGTPQTQYF
TRBV7-8 | CASSLGSSLDEQFF
TRBV19 | CASSSRRENQPQHF
TRBV19 | CASSRRGLSGNTGELFF
TRBV4-1 | CASSQGEGSYNEQFF
TRBV15 | CATSRDRGYNEQFF
TRBV4-2 | CASSQDRTSGSGSEQFF
TRBV11-3 | CASSPRTSGSFGPYEQYF
TRBV5-4 | CASSLTSGYEQYF
TRBV5-4 | CASRIAGVGQETQYF
TRBV28 | CASSLDSGEQFF
TRBV5-1 | CASSLVLAGSYEQYF
TRBV5-4 | CASRHVPGQGHEQYF
TRBV10-3 | CAISTDRGQETQYF
TRBV6-1 | CASSEARGTEAFF
TRBV5-6 | CASTLTDTQYF
TRBV6-5 | CASSYRSSTDTQYF
TRBV5-1 | CASSLGAGDSTDTQYF
TRBV13 | CASSVSRGPGNEQFF